This T cell receptor (beta chain) is drawn from a study of vaccination effects on CD4 cells after COVID-19. Sequencing used immunoSEQ multiplex PCR; TCRdb keeps in-frame clones, though not all of them. The sample contains roughly 41,000 clones, 65% to 80% of which appear only once. The CDR3 has 14 amino acids. CDR1 is MNHEY, CDR2 SVGAGI, per germline. Trimming removed 7 bases from V and 1 base from J, with 11 bases in between. Study-wide findings and caveats: In the study, convalescent patients were few, and early post-infection timepoints were absent. Clones induced by infection and by vaccine showed marked clonal contraction late after vaccination.

With the ViraFEST assay, the study expanded antigen-specific CD4+ T cells using viral peptide pools, then sequenced them. Upon completion of around 9 days in culture, CD4+ T cells were isolated. Participants received two doses of either the BNT162b2 or mRNA-1273 vaccine. In the cultures, half the medium was exchanged for IL-2 medium on days 3 and 7. Note on this clone: Antigen unknown.

The V gene is TRBV6-5, the J gene TRBJ1-3, with D possibly matching TRBD1 (6 bases). The origin of this receptor is a human donor who received a COVID-19 vaccine. Sequenced here: CD4+ T cells from PBMCs cultured with HCoV-OC43 spike peptides, sampled after COVID-19 vaccination. The subset is: HCoV-OC43 spike overlapping peptide pool stimulation. The CDR3 is CASKRGASGNTIYF. Here the CDR3 DNA reads TGTGCCAGCAAAAGGGGGGCTTCTGGAAACACCATATATTTT.